The clone carrying this T cell receptor (beta chain) was counted ten times or more. These data are taken from a study of shared clonotypes between healthy human individuals. Sequenced by immunoSEQ multiplex PCR; TCRdb stores in-frame clones only, minus some. The sample includes about 1.1 million clones, roughly 77% of them seen just once. The CDR3 runs to 16 residues. Germline-derived CDR1 and CDR2 are SGHTA and FQGTGA. The junction had 1 base not matched to a gene; V was cut back by 0 bases and J by 0 bases. V gene TRBV7-3 combines with J gene TRBJ2-2, with 7 positions matching TRBD2. Sequencing was carried out using memory CD4+ T cells from PBMCs. Subset reported: CD45RA-negative fraction. This TCR came from a man between 18 and 29 years old in good health. Some clones in this sample may be carry-over from other donors' samples. The CDR3 nucleotides are TGTGCCAGCAGCTTAACGAGCGGGACGAACACCGGGGAGCTGTTTTTT. Its protein is CASSLTSGTNTGELFF.